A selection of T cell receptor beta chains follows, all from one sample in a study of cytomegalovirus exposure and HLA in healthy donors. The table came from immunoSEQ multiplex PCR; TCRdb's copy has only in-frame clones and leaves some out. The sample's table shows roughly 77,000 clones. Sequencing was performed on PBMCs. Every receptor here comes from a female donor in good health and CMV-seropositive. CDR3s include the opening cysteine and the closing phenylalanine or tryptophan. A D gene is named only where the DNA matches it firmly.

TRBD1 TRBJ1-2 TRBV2 CASRGQSSYGYTF TGTGCCAGCAGGGGACAGAGTTCTTATGGCTACACCTTC
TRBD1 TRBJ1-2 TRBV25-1 CASSATGGNYGYTF TGTGCCAGCAGTGCCACAGGGGGTAACTATGGCTACACCTTC
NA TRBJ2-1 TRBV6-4 CASSVVSGSPAEQFF TGTGCCAGCAGTGTTGTCTCTGGGAGCCCAGCTGAGCAGTTCTTC
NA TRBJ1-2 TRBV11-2 CASSLGPYGYTF TGTGCCAGCAGCTTAGGGCCTTATGGCTACACCTTC
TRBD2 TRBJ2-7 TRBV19 CASSIGGRSYEQYF TGTGCCAGTAGTATCGGCGGGAGGAGCTACGAGCAGTACTTC
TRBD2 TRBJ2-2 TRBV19 CASSMASGGPLGTGELFF TGTGCCAGTAGTATGGCTAGCGGGGGACCTCTGGGGACCGGGGAGCTGTTTTTT
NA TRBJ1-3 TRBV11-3 CASSSRSSSGNTIYF TGTGCCAGCAGCTCACGTAGCAGCTCTGGAAACACCATATATTTT
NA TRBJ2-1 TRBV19 CASRLARQDYNEQFF TGTGCCAGTAGACTTGCTCGACAAGACTACAATGAGCAGTTCTTC
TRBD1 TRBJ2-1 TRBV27 CASSRSTGGLLNEQFF TGTGCCAGCAGTAGATCGACAGGGGGACTTCTCAATGAGCAGTTCTTC
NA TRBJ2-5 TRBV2 CASSGGAGQETQYF TGTGCCAGCAGTGGCGGGGCCGGCCAAGAGACCCAGTACTTC
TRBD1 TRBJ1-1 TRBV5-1 CASSDAGTGGTEAFF TGCGCCAGCAGCGACGCGGGGACAGGGGGCACTGAAGCTTTCTTT
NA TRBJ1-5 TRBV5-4 CASSFGGSNQPQHF TGTGCCAGCAGCTTCGGGGGTAGCAATCAGCCCCAGCATTTT
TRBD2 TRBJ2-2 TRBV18 CASSPFLAGDTGELFF TGTGCCAGCTCACCTTTTCTAGCGGGAGACACCGGGGAGCTGTTTTTT
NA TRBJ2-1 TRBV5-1 CASSLTAGPPEGNEQFF TGCGCCAGCAGCTTGACGGCGGGCCCCCCCGAAGGCAATGAGCAGTTCTTC
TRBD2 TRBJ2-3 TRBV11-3 CASSPGTSGGSTDTQYF TGTGCCAGCAGCCCAGGGACTAGCGGGGGGAGCACAGATACGCAGTATTTT
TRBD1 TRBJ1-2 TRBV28 CASSPDRDGYTF TGTGCCAGCAGTCCGGACAGGGATGGCTACACCTTC
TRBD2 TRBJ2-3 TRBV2 CASTKGLAGGQDTQYF TGTGCCAGCACCAAGGGACTAGCGGGGGGGCAAGATACGCAGTATTTT
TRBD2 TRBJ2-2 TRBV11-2 CASSSLAGDTGELFF TGTGCCAGCAGCTCACTAGCGGGGGACACCGGGGAGCTGTTTTTT
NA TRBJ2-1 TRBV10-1 CAIERVYNEQFF TGCGCCATCGAGCGGGTATACAATGAGCAGTTCTTC
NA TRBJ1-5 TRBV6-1 CASRQGWPQHF TGTGCCAGCAGACAGGGTTGGCCCCAGCATTTT
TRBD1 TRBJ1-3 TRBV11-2 CASSQTGEDGNTIYF TGTGCCAGCAGCCAGACAGGGGAGGATGGAAACACCATATATTTT